The 25 T cell receptor beta chains below all came from one sample that was sequenced in a study of blood T cells in healthy people across ages. It was with a sample-barcoded 5' primer and a J-beta primer mix that a second PCR of about 7 to 12 cycles was run. TCRdb ran MiXCR on the 5' RACE reads and lists one entry per CDR3 protein. This repertoire shows around 790,000 distinct CDR3 sequences, under 55% found once; its top ten account for approximately 19%. Sequenced: blood. Receptors originate from a man between 60 and 75 years old in good health.

This clonotype has only a few counts. The V gene is TRBV6-6, the J gene TRBJ2-4; TRBD1 is a possible D gene (5 bases). This CDR3 spans 17 amino acids. V was clipped by 2 bases and J by 6 bases, with 20 bases between them. Germline values: CDR1 MNHNY, CDR2 SVGAGI (reference sequence). The CDR3 nucleotides are TGTGCCAGCAGTTACCCCTCCGAGACAGTCAGTGGAAACATTCAGTACTTC. Amino acids: CASSYPSETVSGNIQYF.

This chain uses TRBV18 with TRBJ2-3; D is possibly TRBD1 (6 bases). The CDR3 is 15 amino acids. Germline V CDR1 and CDR2: KGHSH, LQKENI. V was clipped by 1 base and J by 4 bases, with 12 bases between them. CDR3 region: CASSPRQGTADTQYF. DNA of the CDR3: TGTGCCAGCTCACCACGGCAGGGGACCGCAGATACGCAGTATTTT.

This clonotype has a single count. The chain has TRBV7-8 and TRBJ2-2; no definite D call. CDR1 is SGHVS and CDR2 is FQNEAQ in the germline V gene. V dropped 2 bases and J dropped 4 bases, with 17 bases sitting between them. The CDR3 consists of 17 residues. CDR3 in amino acids: CASSLPLGGPGTGELFF. CDR3 nucleotides: TGTGCCAGCAGCTTACCCCTCGGTGGGCCTGGCACCGGGGAGCTGTTTTTT.

V is TRBV20-1 and J is TRBJ2-1, with a possible D match to TRBD2 (5 bases). The V end was cut by 2 bases, the J end by 4 bases, with 18 bases between. There are 16 residues in the CDR3. Germline-derived CDR1 and CDR2 are DFQATT and SNEGSKA (reference sequence). The CDR3 loop reads CSARQSRGRRYNEQFF. Written as DNA, the CDR3 is TGCAGTGCTAGACAATCTAGAGGCAGGAGGTACAATGAGCAGTTCTTC.

This rearrangement joins TRBV20-1 to TRBJ2-4, with D hard to call. Germline V gene data show CDR1 as DFQATT and CDR2 as SNEGSKA (reference sequence). Trimming cost V 3 bases and J 13 bases, with 19 bases left between them. The CDR3 sequence is 13 residues long. CDR3 amino acids: CSASRDVLFEQYF. Written as DNA, the CDR3 is TGCAGTGCTAGCCGTGACGTTCTATTTGAGCAGTACTTC.

This clonotype came up a few times. This chain connects TRBV20-1 to TRBJ1-1, with TRBD1 matching over 9 bases. The germline V gene has CDR1 DFQATT and CDR2 SNEGSKA (reference sequence). The V and J ends lost 1 base and 3 bases, in that order; junction bases with no gene match: 0. The CDR3 has 13 residues. DNA of the CDR3: TGCAGTGCTAGAGGGACAGGGGACACTGAAGCTTTCTTT. Translated, it gives CSARGTGDTEAFF.

This clonotype came up a few times. The gene calls are TRBV7-2 and TRBJ1-2, with D maybe TRBD1 (5 bases). The CDR3 has 15 residues. Germline-derived CDR1 and CDR2 are SGHTA and FQGNSA. V was shortened by 1 base and J by 5 bases, with 14 bases between the two germline ends. The CDR3 nucleotides read TGTGCCAGCAGCTTAGAGGGTGAGGGACCATATGGCTACACCTTC. Translated: CASSLEGEGPYGYTF.

The CDR3: CASSVGGDHSPLHF. For the CDR3, the DNA is TGTGCCAGCAGCGTAGGGGGGGACCATTCACCCCTCCACTTT. J is TRBJ1-6 and V is TRBV9, with D possibly being TRBD1 (5 bases). Per germline, CDR1 SGDLS and CDR2 YYNGEE. This CDR3 region has 14 residues. V lost 0 bases to trimming and J lost 8 bases, with 9 bases between them.

The gene calls are TRBV27 and TRBJ1-1; D may be TRBD1 (5 bases). Germline-derived CDR1 and CDR2 are MNHEY and SMNVEV (reference sequence). The CDR3 runs 12 residues. Trimming took 5 bases from V and 11 from J, leaving 15 bases between them. Written as DNA, the CDR3 is TGTGCCAGCAGTCAACGGGACCAAGGGGCTTTCTTT. Translation: CASSQRDQGAFF.

Turning to this clonotype: At one of its ends the junction is not consistent with the germline gene, which may arise from a read error. The chain uses TRBV4-3 and TRBJ1-6; no clear D gene. CDR1 and CDR2 from the germline V gene are LGHNA and YSLEER. CDR3 size: 13 residues. The CDR3 loop reads CASSPTYNSPLHF. Written as DNA, the CDR3 is TGCGCCAGCAGCCCGACCTACAATTCACCCCTCCACTTT.

The V and J genes are TRBV21-1 and TRBJ2-1; TRBD2 is taken as the D call from the table, unchecked against the DNA. TRBV21-1 is a pseudogene segment. The CDR3 runs 16 residues. The CDR3 DNA reads TGTGCCAGCAGCAATGACCGGGACTTTCACTACAATGAGCAGTTCTTC. Translation gives CASSNDRDFHYNEQFF.

This clonotype has only a few counts. V gene TRBV7-2 combines with J gene TRBJ2-2; 8 bases are a match to TRBD2. CDR3 size: 13 residues. Germline-derived CDR1 and CDR2 are SGHTA and FQGNSA. With 5 bases clipped from V and 7 bases from J, the junction kept 3 bases outside the gene matches. CDR3 protein: CASSVRGDGELFF. For the CDR3, the DNA is TGTGCCAGCAGCGTGCGGGGGGACGGGGAGCTGTTTTTT.

The chain has TRBV12-3 or TRBV12-4 and TRBJ2-7, with no clear D. V was cut by 1 base and J by 3 bases, with 7 bases left in between. The CDR3 runs to 13 residues. The CDR3 here is CASSLEQLYEQYF. CDR3 sequence (DNA): TGTGCCAGCAGTTTAGAACAGCTCTACGAGCAGTACTTC.

The J gene is TRBJ2-3, the V gene TRBV7-9; maybe TRBD2 (6 bases). The CDR3 is 15 residues long. Germline values: CDR1 SEHNR, CDR2 FQNEAQ (reference sequence). The V end lost 5 bases, the J end lost 1 base, and 13 bases lay between the germline ends. The CDR3 nucleotides read TGTGCCAGCAGCACATGGGGAGGAGGCACAGATACGCAGTATTTT. Its translation is CASSTWGGGTDTQYF.

The V and J genes are TRBV10-3 and TRBJ1-5; weak D call: TRBD1 (5 bases). In germline, CDR1 is ENHRY, CDR2 SYGVKD. Trimming stripped 0 bases from V and 6 bases from J, with 12 bases between. This CDR3 region has 15 residues. CDR3 amino acids: CAISESQGGRQPQHF. CDR3 nucleotides: TGTGCCATCAGTGAGTCCCAGGGCGGTCGTCAGCCCCAGCATTTT.

As regards this clonotype: This may stem from a read error, because a much larger clone lies one nucleotide away. The gene calls are TRBV4-3 and TRBJ2-1; no definite D call. The CDR3 covers 13 residues. CDR1 LGHNA and CDR2 YSLEER come from the germline V gene. V lost 0 bases and J 5 bases, leaving 5 bases between the germline ends. The CDR3 sequence: CASSQDRNNEQFF. CDR3 DNA: TGCGCCAGCAGCCAAGATCGCAACAATGAGCAGTTCTTC.

This rearrangement joins TRBV29-1 to TRBJ2-3; possibly TRBD2 for D (6 bases). Per the germline V gene, CDR1 is SQVTM and CDR2 is ANQGSEA. V lost 7 bases, J lost 0 bases, and 8 bases lay in between. This CDR3 is 12 amino acids long. Here the CDR3 DNA reads TGCAGCGGGGGACTTAGCACAGATACGCAGTATTTT. Protein product: CSGGLSTDTQYF.

On this clonotype: One end of the junction is discordant with germline, which a read error may explain. This chain joins TRBV4-1 and TRBJ1-6; 8 nucleotides line up with TRBD1. Germline values: CDR1 MGHRA, CDR2 YSYEKL. The CDR3 contains 15 residues. The DNA of the CDR3 is TGCGCCAGCAGTCAAGACAGGGGTGAAATATCACCCCTCCACTTT. Protein product: CASSQDRGEISPLHF.

As to this clonotype: This clone may be a read error of a much larger clone one base away. V usage is TRBV9 and J usage is TRBJ2-1, with D possibly matching TRBD2 (6 bases). The CDR3 is 14 amino acids. Per germline, CDR1 SGDLS and CDR2 YYNGEE. The CDR3 reads CAGSVSSGYNEQFF. The CDR3 nucleotides are TGTGCCGGCAGCGTAAGCAGCGGGTACAATGAGCAGTTCTTC.

This sequence joins TRBV27 and TRBJ1-5; possibly TRBD1 for D (5 bases). Germline CDR1 is MNHEY and CDR2 is SMNVEV (reference sequence). This CDR3 has 13 amino acids. V shed 6 bases and J shed 4 bases, with 10 bases lying between them. The CDR3 loop reads CASRSGRNQPQHF. CDR3 bases: TGTGCCAGCAGGTCAGGGCGTAATCAGCCCCAGCATTTT.

The chain recombines TRBV7-8 with TRBJ2-5; TRBD2 agrees at 8 bases. This CDR3 is 18 amino acids long. The germline V gene encodes CDR1 SGHVS and CDR2 FQNEAQ. J gave up 2 bases and V 5 bases, and 16 bases lay outside the gene matches. CDR3 sequence (DNA): TGTGCCAGCAGCCCCCTAAGACAGGCGACTAGCGAACAAGAGACCCAGTACTTC. The encoded protein is CASSPLRQATSEQETQYF.

This clonotype was seen a few times. The rearrangement links TRBV20-1 to TRBJ2-3, with 12 nucleotides matching TRBD1. The germline V gene encodes CDR1 DFQATT and CDR2 SNEGSKA (reference sequence). V gave up 5 bases and J gave up 14 bases; unmatched junction bases: 5. This CDR3 has 11 residues. DNA for the CDR3: TGCAGTGCTTTAAGGGACAGGGGGCTGTATTTT. Encoded protein: CSALRDRGLYF.

Ten or more counts support this clonotype. The chain carries TRBV27 and TRBJ2-7; TRBD2 might be the D (6 bases). Germline CDR1 reads MNHEY; CDR2 reads SMNVEV (reference sequence). There are 14 residues in the CDR3. V was clipped by 5 bases and J by 0 bases, with 11 bases between them. In DNA, the CDR3 is TGTGCCAGCAGTCCGGTGGGGGGCTCCTACGAGCAGTACTTC. Its protein product is CASSPVGGSYEQYF.

This chain uses TRBV6-2 or TRBV6-3 with TRBJ2-7; D remains unclear. CDR1 is MNHEY and CDR2 is SVGEGT in the germline V gene. The CDR3 consists of 13 residues. Between the trimmed V and J ends, which lost 5 bases and 6 bases, there was a span of 14 bases. The CDR3: CASSATRRSEQYF. Written as DNA, the CDR3 is TGTGCCAGCAGTGCGACCCGTCGCTCCGAGCAGTACTTC.

V usage is TRBV20-1 and J usage is TRBJ1-5; D may be TRBD1 (6 bases). Trimming pared 3 bases from V and 4 bases from J, leaving 10 bases between. The V gene's germline CDR1 is DFQATT and CDR2 SNEGSKA (reference sequence). The CDR3 extends over 13 amino acids. Written as DNA, the CDR3 is TGCAGTGCTAGCGTGGACAGTAATCAGCCCCAGCATTTT. It specifies CSASVDSNQPQHF.